These T cell receptor beta chains were read from a single sample in a study of blood T cell repertoires in COVID-19. The table came from immunoSEQ multiplex PCR; TCRdb's copy has only in-frame clones and leaves some out. Of a few hundred thousand clones detected, about three quarters appear once; the ten largest clones hold 3% to 3.5%. Sequenced sample: peripheral blood. The receptors were sampled from a woman aged 80 or over with acute or convalescent COVID-19. CDR3s include the opening cysteine and the closing phenylalanine or tryptophan. D genes are given only for firm matches. Only part of the rows carry a size: once, few, many, or a class if the clone is expanded.

length,V,D,J,size,CDR3,DNA
23,TRBV19,TRBD2,TRBJ2-1,.,CASSREFINQPAPGLTVLDEQFF,TGTGCCAGTAGTAGGGAATTCATCAATCAACCAGCCCCGGGACTAACCGTTTTGGATGAGCAGTTCTTC
12,TRBV3-1/TRBV3-2,.,TRBJ2-1,.,CASSQLASEQFF,TGTGCCAGCAGCCAACTAGCAAGTGAGCAGTTCTTC
15,TRBV28,.,TRBJ2-7,.,CASSFASRRSYEQYF,TGTGCCAGCAGTTTCGCTAGCCGTAGATCCTACGAGCAGTACTTC
17,TRBV18,.,TRBJ1-6,.,CASSPPRSGLMDSPLHF,TGTGCCAGCTCACCACCCCGGTCAGGGCTTATGGATTCACCCCTCCACTTT
14,TRBV19,.,TRBJ1-2,few,CASWTYASNYGYTF,TGTGCCAGTTGGACATATGCCTCTAACTATGGCTACACCTTC
11,TRBV20-1,.,TRBJ2-7,few,CSAREYYEQYF,TGCAGTGCTAGAGAGTACTACGAGCAGTACTTC
13,TRBV7-3,.,TRBJ2-5,.,CASSLRVQETQYF,TGTGCCAGCAGCTTACGGGTCCAAGAGACCCAGTACTTC
15,TRBV10-3,.,TRBJ1-4,.,CAISESNRVGEKLFF,TGTGCCATCAGTGAGTCGAACAGGGTCGGAGAAAAACTGTTTTTT
14,TRBV6-6,TRBD1,TRBJ1-2,once,CASSYPQGALGYTF,TGTGCCAGCAGTTACCCCCAGGGGGCGTTGGGCTACACCTTC
12,TRBV2,.,TRBJ1-2,.,CASSAVNYGYTF,TGTGCCAGCAGTGCTGTTAACTATGGCTACACCTTC
17,TRBV18,TRBD2,TRBJ2-7,.,CASSLTSGLAGAYEQYF,TGTGCCAGCTCACTGACTTCAGGACTAGCGGGAGCCTACGAGCAGTACTTC
13,TRBV5-6,.,TRBJ2-7,.,CASSLLGRDEQYF,TGTGCCAGCAGCTTGTTGGGGCGCGACGAGCAGTACTTC
15,TRBV5-1,TRBD1,TRBJ1-3,.,CASSAGGTAGNTIYF,TGCGCCAGCAGCGCGGGAGGGACAGCCGGAAACACCATATATTTT
14,TRBV2,.,TRBJ2-1,.,CASSESGSYNEQFF,TGTGCCAGCAGTGAAAGCGGCTCCTACAATGAGCAGTTCTTC
13,TRBV29-1,TRBD1,TRBJ2-7,once,CSARTGGAGEQYF,TGCAGCGCCCGGACAGGGGGCGCGGGGGAGCAGTACTTC
16,TRBV23-1,TRBD2,TRBJ2-6,.,CASSPGTRSGANVLTF,TGCGCCAGCAGTCCGGGGACTAGATCTGGGGCCAACGTCCTGACTTTC
14,TRBV9,.,TRBJ1-2,.,CASSVGGNSYGYTF,TGTGCCAGCAGCGTAGGCGGCAATTCCTATGGCTACACCTTC
13,TRBV2,TRBD1,TRBJ1-1,.,CASSPGQFTEAFF,TGTGCCAGCAGTCCGGGACAGTTTACTGAAGCTTTCTTT
16,TRBV18,TRBD1,TRBJ1-4,.,CASSADRESTNEKLFF,TGTGCCAGCTCAGCCGACAGGGAGTCTACTAATGAAAAACTGTTTTTT
13,TRBV10-1,.,TRBJ1-2,.,CASSLRENYGYTF,TGCGCCAGCAGTTTGAGGGAAAACTATGGCTACACCTTC
13,TRBV5-1,.,TRBJ1-4,once,CASSLTGLEKLFF,TGCGCCAGCAGCCTTACAGGGTTGGAAAAACTGTTTTTT
12,TRBV3-1/TRBV3-2,.,TRBJ1-3,.,CASSQVRNTIYF,TGTGCCAGCAGCCAAGTTAGAAACACCATATATTTT
14,TRBV18,TRBD2,TRBJ2-3,.,CASSPTSRADTQYF,TGTGCCAGCTCACCGACTAGCCGGGCAGATACGCAGTATTTT
17,TRBV5-1,TRBD2,TRBJ2-7,.,CASSLGLAGTNSYEQYF,TGCGCCAGCAGCTTGGGACTAGCGGGAACAAACTCCTACGAGCAGTACTTC
14,TRBV19,.,TRBJ1-5,.,CASSIDSGNQPQHF,TGTGCCAGTAGTATAGATTCGGGGAATCAGCCCCAGCATTTT
16,TRBV7-2,TRBD1,TRBJ2-1,.,CASSLRAGQGRNEQFF,TGTGCCAGCAGCTTAAGGGCGGGACAGGGTCGAAATGAGCAGTTCTTC
17,TRBV5-1,TRBD2,TRBJ2-7,.,CASSLAGTSGKAYEQYF,TGCGCCAGCAGCTTGGCCGGGACTAGCGGGAAAGCATACGAGCAGTACTTC
12,TRBV14,.,TRBJ2-1,few,CASSRGYNEQFF,TGTGCCAGCAGCCGCGGATACAATGAGCAGTTCTTC
19,TRBV6-1,.,TRBJ1-5,.,CASSERGGAGDYSNQPQHF,TGTGCCAGCAGTGAACGGGGGGGCGCGGGAGATTATAGCAATCAGCCCCAGCATTTT
14,TRBV2,.,TRBJ1-3,.,CASSPTAPGNTIYF,TGTGCCAGCAGTCCGACAGCGCCTGGAAACACCATATATTTT
16,TRBV3-1/TRBV3-2,TRBD1,TRBJ1-2,.,CASSQVLGQGAGGYTF,TGTGCCAGCAGCCAAGTCTTAGGACAGGGGGCAGGTGGCTACACCTTC
15,TRBV9,.,TRBJ1-6,.,CASSGEGDRGSPLHF,TGTGCCAGCAGCGGCGAGGGGGACCGGGGTTCACCCCTCCACTTT
15,TRBV2,TRBD2,TRBJ2-7,.,CASSPGLAGYGEQYF,TGTGCCAGCAGCCCCGGACTAGCGGGCTATGGGGAGCAGTACTTC
14,TRBV18,.,TRBJ2-7,.,CASSPGLADYEQYF,TGTGCCAGCTCACCAGGCCTGGCGGACTACGAGCAGTACTTC
16,TRBV7-6,TRBD2,TRBJ2-3,.,CASSLGTLAGVDTQYF,TGTGCCAGCAGCTTAGGGACACTAGCGGGAGTCGATACGCAGTATTTT
16,TRBV4-3,TRBD1,TRBJ2-2,few,CASSQEGGRGTGELFF,TGCGCCAGCAGCCAAGAAGGGGGCCGGGGCACCGGGGAGCTGTTTTTT
14,TRBV15,.,TRBJ1-3,many,CATSRLQDGNTIYF,TGTGCCACCAGCAGACTCCAGGATGGAAACACCATATATTTT
13,TRBV2,.,TRBJ2-2,.,CASRQDRTGELFF,TGTGCCAGCAGACAAGACAGAACCGGGGAGCTGTTTTTT
14,TRBV19,.,TRBJ2-7,.,CASRRTSGVYEQYF,TGTGCCAGCCGCCGTACTTCAGGGGTCTACGAGCAGTACTTC
13,TRBV7-9,TRBD1,TRBJ1-2,.,CASSLEDRAGYTF,TGTGCCAGCAGCCTAGAGGACAGGGCTGGCTACACCTTC
15,TRBV6-4,TRBD1,TRBJ1-2,few,CASSDSQGAGYGYTF,TGTGCCAGCAGTGACTCGCAGGGGGCAGGCTATGGCTACACCTTC
14,TRBV5-1,.,TRBJ1-2,.,CASSFQASNYGYTF,TGCGCCAGCAGCTTCCAGGCCTCTAACTATGGCTACACCTTC
16,TRBV6-5,.,TRBJ2-6,.,CASSYTGLSGANVLTF,TGTGCCAGCAGTTATACAGGGCTGTCTGGGGCCAACGTCCTGACTTTC
16,TRBV6-1,.,TRBJ2-5,.,CASSEAGGLGQETQYF,TGTGCCAGCAGTGAAGCGGGGGGTTTGGGCCAAGAGACCCAGTACTTC
15,TRBV6-6,.,TRBJ2-5,.,CASSGSRGNQETQYF,TGTGCCAGCAGTGGCTCTCGGGGGAATCAAGAGACCCAGTACTTC
13,TRBV6-5,.,TRBJ1-4,.,CASSYTGSEKLFF,TGTGCCAGCAGTTATACGGGGAGTGAAAAACTGTTTTTT
13,TRBV5-4,.,TRBJ2-5,.,CASSSGLKETQYF,TGTGCCAGCAGCTCAGGACTAAAAGAGACCCAGTACTTC
14,TRBV25-1,.,TRBJ1-1,.,CASSVNRVNTEAFF,TGTGCCAGCAGTGTAAATAGAGTGAACACTGAAGCTTTCTTT
13,TRBV13,TRBD1,TRBJ1-2,.,CASSSTGRYGYTF,TGTGCCAGCAGCTCGACAGGGCGGTATGGCTACACCTTC
14,TRBV5-4,TRBD1,TRBJ1-2,few,CASSLDRGDSGYTF,TGTGCCAGCTCCCTAGACAGGGGCGATTCTGGCTACACCTTC
16,TRBV6-1,.,TRBJ1-5,once,CASSAGRGASNQPQHF,TGTGCCAGCAGTGCCGGACGGGGGGCTAGCAATCAGCCCCAGCATTTT
15,TRBV29-1,TRBD1,TRBJ2-5,few,CSVEKKWTGQETQYF,TGCAGCGTTGAAAAGAAATGGACAGGTCAAGAGACCCAGTACTTC